This T cell receptor (beta chain) was observed in a study of siplizumab effects on memory and regulatory T cells. Data came from immunoSEQ multiplex PCR; TCRdb stores just in-frame clones and leaves some out. The sample has some 100,000 clones, 75% to 95% seen once; the top ten hold roughly 0.16%. A word on this clone: Its antigen remains unknown.

Findings and caveats of the study: To unstimulated subsets, only a minor fraction of alloreactive clones could be mapped. A naive or memory phenotype could not be assigned to roughly 80-95% of the proliferating CD4+ or CD8+ clones.

Germline CDR1 and CDR2: LNHNV and YYDKDF (reference sequence). This CDR3 is 13 amino acids long. Trimming pared 1 base from V and 0 bases from J, leaving 3 bases between. Sequences were obtained from CD4+ T cells sorted from blood. The V call is TRBV15, the J call TRBJ1-1, with D unresolved. The sequence was collected from a human donor in good health. The CDR3 loop is CATSRGLNTEAFF. CDR3 bases: TGTGCCACCAGCAGAGGGCTGAACACTGAAGCTTTCTTT.